This TCR beta chain was identified during a study of STAT3 mutations in large granular lymphocyte leukemia. Some clones are missing from TCRdb's copy, which holds only in-frame ones; the method was immunoSEQ multiplex PCR. The clone table shows about 2,400 clones, with the ten largest holding approximately 83%. Germline lookup yields CDR1 SGHVS and CDR2 FQNEAQ. The CDR3 spans 13 amino acids, including both terminal residues. Points from the study as a whole: In T-cell large granular lymphocyte leukemia, about half of patients showed multiple immunodominant subclonotypes.

Remarks on this clone: Antigen: not known. As the CDR3 is not closed by the conserved phenylalanine or tryptophan, this likely results from a read error. The limits of the CDR3 on the DNA are not certain, so only TCRdb's listed CDR3 is given.

J is TRBJ2-1 and V is TRBV7-8; the D call TRBD2 from the table was never checked on the DNA. Material: PBMCs. The TCR was taken from a human donor with T large granular lymphocyte leukemia. The donor label of this sample is uncertain. Some clones in this sample may be carry-over from other donors' samples. CDR3 loop: CASSSLGLAGGDE.